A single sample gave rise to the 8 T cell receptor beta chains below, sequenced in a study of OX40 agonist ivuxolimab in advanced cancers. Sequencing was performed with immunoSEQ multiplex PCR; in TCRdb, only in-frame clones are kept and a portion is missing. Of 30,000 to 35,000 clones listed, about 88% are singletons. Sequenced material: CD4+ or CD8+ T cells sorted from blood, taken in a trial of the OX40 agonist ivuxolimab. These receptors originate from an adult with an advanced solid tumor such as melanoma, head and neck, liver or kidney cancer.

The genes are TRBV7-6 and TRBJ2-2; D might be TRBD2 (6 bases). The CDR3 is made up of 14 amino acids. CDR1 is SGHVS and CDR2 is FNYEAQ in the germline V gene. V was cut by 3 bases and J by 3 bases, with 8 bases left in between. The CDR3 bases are TGTGCCAGCAGCTTTAGCGGATACACCGGGGAGCTGTTTTTT. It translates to CASSFSGYTGELFF.

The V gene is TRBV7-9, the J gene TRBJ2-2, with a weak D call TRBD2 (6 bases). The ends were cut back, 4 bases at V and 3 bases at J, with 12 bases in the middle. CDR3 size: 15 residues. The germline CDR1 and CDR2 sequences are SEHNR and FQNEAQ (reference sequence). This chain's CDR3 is CASSSRGSYTGELFF. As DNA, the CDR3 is TGTGCCAGCAGCTCGCGGGGCAGTTACACCGGGGAGCTGTTTTTT.

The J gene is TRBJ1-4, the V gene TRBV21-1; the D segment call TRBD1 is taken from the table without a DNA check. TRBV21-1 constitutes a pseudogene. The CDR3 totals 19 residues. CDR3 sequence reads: CASSKPNPLRGLGREKLFF. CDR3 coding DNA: TGTGCCAGCAGCAAACCAAATCCCCTCAGGGGGCTGGGTAGGGAAAAACTGTTTTTT.

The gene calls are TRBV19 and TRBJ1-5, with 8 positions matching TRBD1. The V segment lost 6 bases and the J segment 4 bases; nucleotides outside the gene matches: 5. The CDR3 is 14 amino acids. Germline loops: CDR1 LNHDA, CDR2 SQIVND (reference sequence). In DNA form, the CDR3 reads TGTGCCAGTAGCTATGGGACAGGTAATCAGCCCCAGCATTTT. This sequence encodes CASSYGTGNQPQHF. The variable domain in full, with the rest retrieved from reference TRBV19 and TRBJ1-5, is DGGITQSPKYLFRKEGQNVTLSCEQNLNHDAMYWYRQDPGQGLRLIYYSQIVNDFQKGDIAEGYSVSREKKESFPLTVTSAQKNPTAFYLCASSYGTGNQPQHFGDGTRLSIL.

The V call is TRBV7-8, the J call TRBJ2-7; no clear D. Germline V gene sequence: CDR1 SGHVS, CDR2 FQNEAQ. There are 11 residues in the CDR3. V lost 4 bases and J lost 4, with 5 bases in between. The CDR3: CASSSPYEQYF. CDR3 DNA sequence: TGTGCCAGCAGCTCCCCATACGAGCAGTACTTC.

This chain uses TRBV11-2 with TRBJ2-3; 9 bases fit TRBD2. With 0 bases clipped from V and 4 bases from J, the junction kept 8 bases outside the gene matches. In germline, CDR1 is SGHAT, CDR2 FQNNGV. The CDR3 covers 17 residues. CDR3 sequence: CASSLETGRGRADTQYF. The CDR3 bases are TGTGCCAGCAGCTTAGAGACGGGTCGCGGGAGGGCAGATACGCAGTATTTT.

CDR3 in amino acids: CASSGNRELVLLGLGDTEAFF. CDR3 nucleotide sequence: TGTGCCAGTAGTGGGAACAGGGAGCTCGTATTGTTGGGATTGGGGGACACTGAAGCTTTCTTT. The genes are TRBV19 and TRBJ1-1, with D tentatively TRBD1 (6 bases). V gave up 5 bases and J gave up 3 bases, with 34 bases separating them. CDR3 length equals 21 residues. The V gene's germline CDR1 is LNHDA and CDR2 SQIVND (reference sequence).

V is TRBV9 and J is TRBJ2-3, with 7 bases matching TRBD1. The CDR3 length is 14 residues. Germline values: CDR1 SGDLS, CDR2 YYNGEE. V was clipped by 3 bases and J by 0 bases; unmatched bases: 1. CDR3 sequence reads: CASSEDRSTDTQYF. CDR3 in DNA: TGTGCCAGCAGCGAGGACAGGAGCACAGATACGCAGTATTTT.